The 5 T cell receptor beta chains in this list originate from one sample, sequenced in a study of blood T cell repertoires in COVID-19. Libraries were prepared by immunoSEQ multiplex PCR; TCRdb keeps only in-frame clonotypes and omits some of them. The sample lists fewer than 70,000 clones, 80% to 90% occurring once. Input material: peripheral blood. The receptors originated from a human donor in a cohort sampled during active COVID-19.

The chain couples TRBV2 to TRBJ2-7, with 10 bases lining up with TRBD1. Germline V gene data show CDR1 as SNHLY and CDR2 as FYNNEI. After removal of 4 bases from V and 6 bases from J, the junction contained 9 bases not matched to a gene. There are 15 residues in the CDR3. CDR3 region: CASSADRGLIGEQYF. CDR3 nucleotide sequence: TGTGCCAGCAGTGCCGACAGGGGGCTGATTGGCGAGCAGTACTTC.

The genes are TRBV29-1 and TRBJ2-1, with TRBD2 matching over 15 bases. This CDR3 spans 16 amino acids. Per the germline V gene, CDR1 is SQVTM and CDR2 is ANQGSEA. The J segment lost 0 bases and the V segment lost 4 bases, leaving 1 base of the junction unmatched. The CDR3: CSVVGLAGGSYNEQFF. DNA for the CDR3: TGCAGCGTTGTGGGACTAGCGGGAGGCTCCTACAATGAGCAGTTCTTC.

V gene TRBV6-5 combines with J gene TRBJ1-4, with TRBD1 matching over 10 bases. The CDR3 sequence is 14 residues long. Germline V lookup: CDR1 MNHEY, CDR2 SVGAGI. V shed 6 bases, J shed 8 bases, and the junction held 6 bases outside the gene matches. The CDR3 protein is CASRGGQGKEKLFF. The CDR3 DNA is TGTGCCAGCAGAGGGGGACAGGGGAAAGAAAAACTGTTTTTT.

This chain joins TRBV11-2 and TRBJ2-7; D ambiguous. V was cut by 0 bases and J by 0 bases, with 3 bases left in between. Looked up from germline, CDR1 is SGHAT and CDR2 is FQNNGV. The CDR3 consists of 13 residues. CDR3 sequence reads: CASSLDRSYEQYF. The CDR3 DNA is TGTGCCAGCAGCTTAGATCGCTCCTACGAGCAGTACTTC.

V is TRBV5-1 and J is TRBJ1-1, with 9 bases matching TRBD1. Trimming removed 4 bases from V and 5 bases from J; junction bases left unmatched: 6. This CDR3 spans 14 amino acids. The germline gives CDR1 SGHRS, CDR2 YFSETQ. DNA for the CDR3: TGCGCCAGCAGCCAGACAGGGGGGAGGACTGAAGCTTTCTTT. This sequence encodes CASSQTGGRTEAFF.